This T cell receptor (beta chain) was documented in a study of regulatory T cells in long-lasting Graves disease. Construction of the TCR beta libraries employed iRepertoire HTBI primers in conjunction with Arm-PCR of CDR3 regions. One entry per CDR3 protein results from TCRdb running MiXCR on the multiplex PCR reads. This sample has around 250,000 distinct CDR3 sequences, with around 20% found just once. Germline V lookup: CDR1 LGHNA, CDR2 YSLEER. The V end was cut by 4 bases, the J end by 3 bases, with 12 bases between. The length of the CDR3 is 14 residues. Regarding the study as a whole: Possibly, too few samples lowered accuracy. Only peripheral blood was studied, not thyroid tissue.

The time point here: newly diagnosed GD, antithyroid drugs for less than 3 months. PBMC RNA served as the TCR library source. EDTA tubes collected roughly 10 milliliters of peripheral blood. The sample holds a few counts of this clonotype. Its antigen is currently unknown. The sequence was obtained from a female donor with Graves disease. The chain carries TRBV4-3 and TRBJ1-2, with D possibly matching TRBD1 (5 bases). The sequences come from peripheral blood mononuclear cells (PBMCs), collected at new diagnosis, from a patient treated with antithyroid drugs. CDR3 amino acids: CASSPGGGYYGYTF. The CDR3, as DNA: TGCGCCAGCAGCCCTGGGGGGGGTTACTATGGCTACACCTTC.